The clone carrying this TCR beta chain has a handful of counts. Authors' methods: Reference gene primers were amplified, and this amplification served to estimate nucleated cell counts. Libraries were prepared by immunoSEQ multiplex PCR; TCRdb keeps only in-frame clonotypes and omits some of them. That table gives V, J and clone size, and the DNA gave D and trimming. Of some 260,000 clones listed, approximately 82% are singletons. The data originate from a study of blood T cell repertoires in COVID-19. Study overall: Sites across the United States, Italy and Spain contributed samples from acute and convalescent COVID-19.

The CDR3 has 15 amino acids. Trimming at V came to 5 bases and at J to 5 bases, leaving 8 bases not matched to a gene. Germline V gene data show CDR1 as MNHEY and CDR2 as SMNVEV (reference sequence). The clonotype was recovered from a woman aged 18-29 years with acute or convalescent COVID-19. The sequenced sample was peripheral blood. The rearrangement links TRBV27 to TRBJ2-5; TRBD1 matches 10 bases. CDR3 residues: CASSELTGGKETQYF. The CDR3 DNA reads as TGTGCCAGCAGTGAATTGACAGGGGGCAAGGAGACCCAGTACTTC.